The 21 T cell receptor beta chains below were found in one sample sequenced in a study of brain metastases from non-small cell lung cancer. Using immunoSEQ multiplex PCR, the repertoire was profiled, and TCRdb retains in-frame clones only, with some absent. The sample shows approximately 2,100 clones, around 90% of them seen only once. Sequenced: primary lung tumor tissue. Receptors were obtained from a donor at least 40 years old with non-small cell lung cancer.

The chain employs TRBV21-1 and TRBJ1-2. TRBV21-1 has pseudogene status. The CDR3 consists of 14 residues. CDR3 nucleotide sequence: TGTGCCAGCAGCAAAGCATGGGTGGTCTATGACTACACCTTC. Its protein is CASSKAWVVYDYTF.

This clone was observed once. The rearrangement links TRBV27 to TRBJ1-2; D is perhaps TRBD1 (6 bases). V lost 7 bases and J lost 5, with 20 bases in between. CDR3 length: 15 amino acids. Germline CDR1 MNHEY, CDR2 SMNVEV (reference sequence). The CDR3 loop is CASTTLLGGGYGYTF. The CDR3 region has the DNA TGTGCCAGCACCACCCTTCTCGGGGGCGGGTATGGCTACACCTTC.

V is TRBV19 and J is TRBJ2-3, with D perhaps TRBD1 (6 bases). V was trimmed by 5 bases and J by 6 bases, leaving 15 bases between them. Germline V gene lookup returns CDR1 LNHDA and CDR2 SQIVND (reference sequence). This CDR3 is built from 14 residues. CDR3: CASSRQPDSDTQYF. Written as DNA, the CDR3 is TGTGCCAGTAGTCGACAACCGGACAGCGATACGCAGTATTTT.

The chain links TRBV13 to TRBJ1-3, with a weak D call TRBD1 (6 bases). Trimming removed 1 base from V and 2 bases from J, with 12 bases in between. The CDR3 runs 16 residues. Germline V gene sequence: CDR1 PRHDT, CDR2 FYEKMQ (reference sequence). The CDR3 DNA reads as TGTGCCAGCAGCTTAGACAGGGAAGGACCTGGAAACACCATATATTTT. It specifies CASSLDREGPGNTIYF. Filled out from reference TRBV13 and TRBJ1-3, the complete variable domain reads AAGVIQSPRHLIKEKRETATLKCYPIPRHDTVYWYQQGPGQDPQFLISFYEKMQSDKGSIPDRFSAQQFSDYHSELNMSSLELGDSALYFCASSLDREGPGNTIYFGEGSWLTVV.

This clone appeared a few times. This chain links TRBV5-6 with TRBJ1-5; D uncertain. V lost 2 bases and J lost 7, with 7 bases in between. Germline lookup yields CDR1 SGHDT and CDR2 YYEEEE. The length of the CDR3 is 12 residues. In DNA, the CDR3 is TGTGCCAGCAGCTTTTACAACCAGCCCCAGCATTTT. Encoded protein: CASSFYNQPQHF.

V usage is TRBV6-4 and J usage is TRBJ1-1, with 10 bases lining up with TRBD1. The junction had 7 bases not matched to a gene; V was cut back by 6 bases and J by 3 bases. The CDR3 sequence is 15 residues long. CDR1 is MRHNA and CDR2 is SNTAGT in the germline V gene. CDR3 DNA: TGTGCCAGCAGCTCCGGGACAGGGGCCTACACTGAAGCTTTCTTT. This codes for CASSSGTGAYTEAFF.

The chain couples TRBV29-1 to TRBJ2-2; 7 nucleotides match TRBD2. Germline V CDR1 and CDR2: SQVTM, ANQGSEA. V lost 7 bases and J lost 3; bases outside the gene matches: 11. The CDR3 has 15 residues. The CDR3 protein is CSGGSREGDTGELFF. CDR3 coding DNA: TGCAGCGGCGGGAGCAGGGAAGGCGACACCGGGGAGCTGTTTTTT.

CDR3: CATHGQSSYNEQFF. CDR3 DNA sequence: TGTGCCACCCATGGACAGAGCTCCTACAATGAGCAGTTCTTC. J is TRBJ2-1 and V is TRBV19; TRBD1 might be the D (6 bases). Trimming left V 10 bases short and J 0 bases short, with 13 bases between. The CDR3 contains 14 residues. The germline CDR1 and CDR2 sequences are LNHDA and SQIVND (reference sequence).

V and J are TRBV28 and TRBJ2-7; tentatively, D is TRBD1 (5 bases). The germline V and J ends were trimmed by 6 bases and 4 bases, with 19 bases remaining between them. CDR1 is MDHEN and CDR2 is SYDVKM in the germline V gene. The CDR3 is made up of 15 amino acids. This CDR3 reads CASRLQDKGFYEQYF. Written as DNA, the CDR3 is TGTGCCAGCAGGTTACAGGACAAGGGCTTTTACGAGCAGTACTTC.

The rearrangement uses TRBV4-2 and TRBJ2-2; a possible D gene is TRBD1 (5 bases). Germline V gene lookup returns CDR1 LGHNA and CDR2 YNFKEQ. The CDR3 spans 15 residues. V lost 4 bases and J 2 bases, leaving 11 bases between the germline ends. The CDR3, as DNA: TGTGCCAGCAGCCTTACAGGCTCTAACACCGGGGAGCTGTTTTTT. It codes for CASSLTGSNTGELFF.

This clone has just one count. V gene TRBV6-1 combines with J gene TRBJ1-2; D remains unclear. CDR1 and CDR2 (germline): MNHNS, SASEGT. Deletions cut 1 base from V and 8 bases from J, with 17 bases between. This CDR3 region has 15 residues. CDR3 in amino acids: CASSEEAGGLSGYTF. CDR3 nucleotide sequence: TGTGCCAGCAGTGAAGAGGCAGGAGGTCTATCGGGCTACACCTTC.

The J gene is TRBJ1-2, the V gene TRBV2, with TRBD1 as a possible D gene (5 bases). The V gene lost 5 bases and the J gene lost 2 bases, with 12 bases spanning the gap. The length of the CDR3 is 14 residues. CDR1 and CDR2 (germline): SNHLY, FYNNEI. CDR3 coding DNA: TGTGCCAGCAGTTCTCAGGGTAACAACTATGGCTACACCTTC. Amino acid sequence: CASSSQGNNYGYTF.

This clone was observed once. The rearrangement links TRBV6-5 to TRBJ1-2, with D uncertain. The germline CDR1 and CDR2 sequences are MNHEY and SVGAGI. The CDR3 runs 14 residues. V was shortened by 6 bases and J by 2 bases, with 13 bases between the two germline ends. The CDR3 DNA follows: TGTGCCAGCAGCCTTCGAGGGAACAACTATGGCTACACCTTC. Translated, it gives CASSLRGNNYGYTF.

V gene TRBV2 combines with J gene TRBJ1-4; D is undetermined. Germline values: CDR1 SNHLY, CDR2 FYNNEI. CDR3 length: 12 amino acids. V gave up 7 bases and J gave up 11 bases, with 14 bases separating them. This CDR3 reads CASTQTVLKLFF. Written as DNA, the CDR3 is TGTGCCAGCACCCAAACAGTGTTGAAACTGTTTTTT. The variable domain in full, completed from reference TRBV2 and TRBJ1-4, reads EPEVTQTPSHQVTQMGQEVILRCVPISNHLYFYWYRQILGQKVEFLVSFYNNEISEKSEIFDDQFSVERPDGSNFTLKIRSTKLEDSAMYFCASTQTVLKLFFGSGTQLSVL.

The rearrangement joins TRBV5-4 to TRBJ1-1; 8 nucleotides match TRBD1. The V and J ends lost 3 bases and 5 bases, in that order; junction bases with no gene match: 9. This CDR3 spans 15 amino acids. CDR1 is SGHNT and CDR2 is YYREEE in the germline V gene (reference sequence). CDR3 region: CASSSFRTGRTEAFF. DNA of the CDR3: TGTGCCAGCAGCTCTTTTCGGACAGGGAGGACTGAAGCTTTCTTT.

The gene calls are TRBV2 and TRBJ1-1, with D perhaps matching TRBD1 (6 bases). V shed 4 bases and J shed 7 bases, with 16 bases lying between them. Germline lookup yields CDR1 SNHLY and CDR2 FYNNEI. This CDR3 contains 14 residues. In DNA, the CDR3 is TGTGCCAGCAGTGTCGACGGACAGTGGGTTGAAGCTTTCTTT. Encoded protein: CASSVDGQWVEAFF.

The chain carries TRBV3-1 (or the pseudogene TRBV3-2) and TRBJ1-5; D unresolved. Germline-derived CDR1 and CDR2 are LGHDT and YNNKEL (reference sequence). CDR3 length: 15 residues. V was trimmed by 1 base and J by 7 bases, leaving 14 bases between them. CDR3 coding DNA: TGTGCCAGCAGCCAAGGTATGTCAGTAAACCAGCCCCAGCATTTT. Translating it yields CASSQGMSVNQPQHF.

Note on this clone: A read error is possible here, since a much larger clone lies one base away. The chain has TRBV5-4 and TRBJ2-3, with TRBD2 identical over 11 bases. The J segment lost 2 bases and the V segment lost 4 bases, leaving 9 bases of the junction unmatched. This CDR3 comprises 17 residues. Germline V gene data show CDR1 as SGHNT and CDR2 as YYREEE (reference sequence). CDR3 amino acids: CASSPRIAGGPTDTQYF. The DNA of the CDR3 is TGTGCCAGCAGCCCCAGGATAGCGGGGGGGCCCACAGATACGCAGTATTTT. Variable domain in full (rest from reference TRBV5-4 and TRBJ2-3): ETGVTQSPTHLIKTRGQQVTLRCSSQSGHNTVSWYQQALGQGPQFIFQYYREEENGRGNFPPRFSGLQFPNYSSELNVNALELDDSALYLCASSPRIAGGPTDTQYFGPGTRLTVL.

This clone was detected once. The gene calls are TRBV28 and TRBJ2-3, with 7 bases aligning to TRBD1. The V gene's germline CDR1 is MDHEN and CDR2 SYDVKM. The CDR3 has 15 residues. The junction had 10 bases not matched to a gene; V was cut back by 9 bases and J by 1 base. Written as DNA, the CDR3 is TGTGCCAGTAACACAGGAACAGGGGGCACAGATACGCAGTATTTT. Encoded protein: CASNTGTGGTDTQYF.

Remarks on this clone: Relative to the germline gene, one junction end is altered; a read error may explain this. This sample includes further DNA sequences coding for the same CDR3. The chain carries TRBV5-5 and TRBJ1-2; D perhaps matches TRBD1 (6 bases). The CDR3 covers 14 residues. CDR1 is SGHKS, CDR2 YYEKEE, per germline (reference sequence). CDR3 bases: TGTGCTAGCAGCTTGGAACAGGGTTTCTATGGCTACACCTTC. Protein sequence: CASSLEQGFYGYTF.

This clone occurred once. The rearrangement uses TRBV14 and TRBJ2-1; D call uncertain. This CDR3 contains 14 residues. The V end lost 7 bases, the J end lost 4 bases, and 14 bases lay between the germline ends. CDR1 and CDR2 (germline): SGHDN, FVKESK. The CDR3 protein is CASTLNPSYNEQFF. CDR3 DNA: TGTGCCAGCACTCTCAATCCGTCATACAATGAGCAGTTCTTC.